The 20 T cell receptor beta chains below come from one sample, sequenced in a study of T cell responses to AZD1222 COVID-19 vaccine. The table came from immunoSEQ multiplex PCR; TCRdb's copy has only in-frame clones and leaves some out. The sample holds 80,000 to 95,000 clones, 90% seen once. Sequenced material: peripheral blood, taken 28 days after the second AZD1222 dose. The receptors here all came from an adult who received the AZD1222 COVID-19 vaccine.

The V and J genes are TRBV3-1 (or the pseudogene TRBV3-2) and TRBJ1-5, with a possible D match to TRBD1 (5 bases). With 0 bases removed from V and 4 bases from J, the gap between germline ends came to 13 bases. Germline loops: CDR1 LGHDT, CDR2 YNNKEL (reference sequence). This CDR3 contains 16 residues. The CDR3: CASSQDLGAGNQPQHF. CDR3 DNA: TGTGCCAGCAGCCAAGATCTAGGGGCTGGTAATCAGCCCCAGCATTTT.

This chain connects TRBV5-1 to TRBJ1-1; the match to TRBD1 covers 12 bases. Germline CDR1 reads SGHRS; CDR2 reads YFSETQ. Unmatched junction bases numbered 8, after V lost 7 bases and J lost 1 base. The CDR3 length is 16 residues. CDR3 sequence reads: CASARRGQGANTEAFF. CDR3 nucleotide sequence: TGCGCCAGCGCTAGGAGGGGACAGGGGGCGAACACTGAAGCTTTCTTT.

This chain joins TRBV27 and TRBJ1-3; D gene uncertain. Per germline, CDR1 MNHEY and CDR2 SMNVEV (reference sequence). The CDR3 is made up of 14 amino acids. Deletions cut 3 bases from V and 0 bases from J, with 6 bases between. The CDR3 loop is CASSLGISGNTIYF. CDR3 nucleotides: TGTGCCAGCAGTTTGGGTATCTCTGGAAACACCATATATTTT.

The count of this clone is one. V gene TRBV5-4 combines with J gene TRBJ1-6; 9 bases align to TRBD1. The CDR3 contains 14 residues. The germline V gene encodes CDR1 SGHNT and CDR2 YYREEE (reference sequence). After removal of 4 bases from V and 7 bases from J, the junction contained 3 bases not matched to a gene. As DNA, the CDR3 is TGTGCCAGCAGCCGGACAGGGGAAAATTCACCCCTCCACTTT. Encoded protein: CASSRTGENSPLHF.

This rearrangement joins TRBV14 to TRBJ2-7, with TRBD2 matching 8 bases. Germline V gene sequence: CDR1 SGHDN, CDR2 FVKESK. Trimming took 4 bases from V and 0 from J; bases not matched to a gene: 5. The CDR3 sequence is 15 residues long. The CDR3 coding sequence is TGTGCCAGCAGCCTAGTAGCGGGGAGCTCCTACGAGCAGTACTTC. Protein product: CASSLVAGSSYEQYF.

The rearrangement joins TRBV20-1 to TRBJ2-1; D may be TRBD1 or TRBD2 (5 bases each). The CDR3 covers 11 residues. CDR1 DFQATT and CDR2 SNEGSKA come from the germline V gene (reference sequence). Between the trimmed V and J ends, which lost 2 bases and 10 bases, there was a span of 9 bases. CDR3 region: CSARPWDEQFF. CDR3 bases: TGCAGTGCTAGACCCTGGGACGAGCAGTTCTTC.

The V gene is TRBV27, the J gene TRBJ2-2; no clear D. Trimming removed 3 bases at V and 0 bases at J, with 5 bases between. In germline, CDR1 is MNHEY, CDR2 SMNVEV (reference sequence). This CDR3 has 14 residues. The CDR3 sequence is CASSFTPNTGELFF. CDR3 sequence (DNA): TGTGCCAGCAGTTTCACACCGAACACCGGGGAGCTGTTTTTT.

V and J are TRBV11-2 and TRBJ1-3; D remains unclear. This CDR3 has 15 residues. The germline CDR1 and CDR2 sequences are SGHAT and FQNNGV. V dropped 1 base and J dropped 0 bases, with 7 bases sitting between them. The chain's CDR3 is CASSLGQSSGNTIYF. The CDR3 coding sequence is TGTGCCAGCAGCTTAGGGCAGAGCTCTGGAAACACCATATATTTT. Full variable domain (rest looked up from reference TRBV11-2 and TRBJ1-3): EAGVAQSPRYKIIEKRQSVAFWCNPISGHATLYWYQQILGQGPKLLIQFQNNGVVDDSQLPKDRFSAERLKGVDSTLKIQPAKLEDSAVYLCASSLGQSSGNTIYFGEGSWLTVV.

The table lists this clone with a count of one. The chain joins TRBV4-3 to TRBJ2-7; TRBD1 matches at 9 bases. The CDR3 has 15 amino acids. J lost 4 bases, V lost 3 bases, and 7 bases had no gene match. The germline V gene has CDR1 LGHNA and CDR2 YSLEER. DNA of the CDR3: TGCGCCAGCAGCCAGATACAGGGGGCTACATACGAGCAGTACTTC. Translated: CASSQIQGATYEQYF.

The J gene is TRBJ1-5, the V gene TRBV24-1; D is unresolved. V gave up 4 bases and J gave up 1 base, with 1 base separating them. Germline V gene data show CDR1 as KGHDR and CDR2 as SFDVKD. The CDR3 has 12 amino acids. The CDR3: CATSESNQPQHF. CDR3 sequence (DNA): TGTGCCACCAGTGAGAGCAATCAGCCCCAGCATTTT.

J is TRBJ2-5 and V is TRBV6-1; D perhaps matches TRBD1 (5 bases). Trimming cost V 3 bases and J 5 bases, with 7 bases left between them. This CDR3 comprises 12 residues. Per germline, CDR1 MNHNS and CDR2 SASEGT. The CDR3 sequence: CASSERQETQYF. The CDR3 DNA is TGTGCCAGCAGTGAGAGACAGGAGACCCAGTACTTC.

This chain uses TRBV5-5 with TRBJ1-4; D is unclear. Trimming stripped 5 bases from V and 5 bases from J, with 13 bases between. The germline V gene encodes CDR1 SGHKS and CDR2 YYEKEE (reference sequence). The CDR3 consists of 14 residues. In nucleotides, the CDR3 is TGTGCCAGCAGTCGCGGACTCTTGAATGAAAAACTGTTTTTT. Translated: CASSRGLLNEKLFF. Combining the CDR3 with reference TRBV5-5 and TRBJ1-4 gives the whole variable domain DAGVTQSPTHLIKTRGQQVTLRCSPISGHKSVSWYQQVLGQGPQFIFQYYEKEERGRGNFPDRFSARQFPNYSSELNVNALLLGDSALYLCASSRGLLNEKLFFGSGTQLSVL.

This clone was observed a few times. J is TRBJ1-6 and V is TRBV10-3; D is unclear. Trimming cost V 8 bases and J 5 bases, with 22 bases left between them. The CDR3 has 17 residues. The germline gives CDR1 ENHRY, CDR2 SYGVKD. CDR3 residues: CAIADRVLGKDNSPLHF. The DNA for the CDR3 is TGTGCCATCGCCGATAGGGTTCTGGGGAAGGATAATTCACCCCTCCACTTT.

This clone was detected only once. V gene TRBV5-1 combines with J gene TRBJ1-6; a weak D match, TRBD1 (6 bases). Trimming took 4 bases from V and 11 from J, leaving 10 bases between them. The CDR3 has 12 residues. The germline V gene has CDR1 SGHRS and CDR2 YFSETQ. The CDR3 reads CASSPTGTPLHF. CDR3 nucleotides: TGCGCCAGCAGCCCGACAGGTACACCCCTCCACTTT.

The V gene is TRBV6-4, the J gene TRBJ1-2; D perhaps matches TRBD1 (6 bases). The CDR3 covers 13 residues. Germline CDR1 reads MRHNA; CDR2 reads SNTAGT. V was trimmed by 9 bases and J by 6 bases, leaving 17 bases between them. For the CDR3, the DNA is TGTGCCAGAAGAAAGATCAGGGGAGATGGCTACACCTTC. Residues: CARRKIRGDGYTF.

This clone was seen a single time. The chain combines TRBV11-3 with TRBJ2-5; D not certain. The CDR3 extends over 15 amino acids. V shed 1 base and J shed 4 bases, with 13 bases lying between them. Germline CDR1 is SGHNT and CDR2 is YENEEA. CDR3 protein: CASSLAGGSGETQYF. In nucleotides, the CDR3 is TGTGCCAGCAGCTTAGCGGGCGGCAGTGGAGAGACCCAGTACTTC.

The chain joins TRBV9 to TRBJ1-5; weak D call: TRBD1 (6 bases). V gave up 0 bases and J gave up 5 bases, with 12 bases separating them. CDR1 and CDR2 (germline): SGDLS, YYNGEE. The CDR3 runs 15 residues. The chain's CDR3 is CASSVGGAPHQPQHF. As DNA, the CDR3 is TGTGCCAGCAGCGTAGGGGGGGCCCCCCATCAGCCCCAGCATTTT.

This clone has a single count. The chain has TRBV9 and TRBJ1-1; a possible D gene is TRBD1 (5 bases). In germline, CDR1 is SGDLS, CDR2 YYNGEE. Trimming took 0 bases from V and 10 from J, leaving 16 bases between them. This CDR3 is 14 amino acids long. The CDR3 DNA is TGTGCCAGCAGCGTAGTGGAGACAGTACCTGGAGCTTTCTTT. Translating gives CASSVVETVPGAFF.

The gene calls are TRBV25-1 and TRBJ1-2; D perhaps matches TRBD1 (6 bases). From germline, CDR1 is MGHDK and CDR2 SYGVNS. V was shortened by 4 bases and J by 7 bases, with 13 bases between the two germline ends. The CDR3 runs 13 residues. The CDR3 here is CASSVGGTGGYTF. CDR3 coding DNA: TGTGCCAGCAGTGTAGGGGGTACGGGTGGCTACACCTTC.

V is TRBV4-3 and J is TRBJ2-7; D unresolved. This CDR3 has 15 amino acids. The germline CDR1 and CDR2 sequences are LGHNA and YSLEER. V dropped 0 bases and J dropped 1 base, with 10 bases sitting between them. As DNA, the CDR3 is TGCGCCAGCAGCCAAGAAGAGGCCCCGTCCTACGAGCAGTACTTC. This sequence encodes CASSQEEAPSYEQYF.